This TCR beta chain was recorded in a study of Ad26.COV2.S vaccination and SARS-CoV-2 variants. In the study overall: Once or twice, 56 days apart, Ad26.COV2.S was delivered intramuscularly.

Specified treatment: about 20 received Ad26.COV2.S at low or high dose, single or two shots; about five received placebo; per-sample allocation not given. After the first vaccine or placebo injection, samples were drawn on day 63. This clone was seen a single time. Its antigen is as yet unknown. The data were produced by immunoSEQ multiplex PCR, yet TCRdb's version contains in-frame clones alone and is incomplete. The table records about 420,000 clones, roughly 90% of them present only once. Study-wide points: Non-spike TCR breadth did not differ much between vaccine and placebo recipients. Higher spike-specific TCR breadth was found in vaccine recipients than in placebo recipients. There was a possibility that the TCR breadth and depth analyses underestimated total T cell responses.

The receptor's source is a person between 18 and 60 years old who received the Ad26.COV2.S COVID-19 vaccine or a placebo. Here the sequenced sample was peripheral blood, taken in a trial of Ad26.COV2.S vaccine versus placebo.

CDR3 in DNA: TGTGCTAGTGCTAACAGGGGGGGCACCGGGGAGCTGTTTTTT. It is translated as CASANRGGTGELFF. The gene calls are TRBV12-5 and TRBJ2-2, with TRBD1 as a possible D gene (8 bases). The germline gives CDR1 LGHNT, CDR2 FRNRAP. The CDR3 runs 14 residues. V was cut by 7 bases and J by 4 bases, with 13 bases left in between.